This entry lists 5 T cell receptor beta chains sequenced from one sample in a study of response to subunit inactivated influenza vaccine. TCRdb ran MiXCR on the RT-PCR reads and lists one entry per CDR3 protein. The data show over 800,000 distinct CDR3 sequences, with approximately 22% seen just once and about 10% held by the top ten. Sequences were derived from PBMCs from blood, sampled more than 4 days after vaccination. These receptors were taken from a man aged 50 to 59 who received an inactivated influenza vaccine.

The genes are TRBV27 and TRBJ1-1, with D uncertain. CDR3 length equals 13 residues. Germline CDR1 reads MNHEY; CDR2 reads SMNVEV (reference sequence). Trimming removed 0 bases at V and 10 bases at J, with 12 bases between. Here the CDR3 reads CASSLSKVLPAFF. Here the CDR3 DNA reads TGTGCCAGCAGTTTATCGAAGGTCCTTCCAGCTTTCTTT.

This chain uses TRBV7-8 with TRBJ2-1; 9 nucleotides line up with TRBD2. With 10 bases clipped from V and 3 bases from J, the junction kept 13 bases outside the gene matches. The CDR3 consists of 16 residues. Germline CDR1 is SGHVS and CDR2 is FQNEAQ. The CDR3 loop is CAILEGASGNYNEQFF. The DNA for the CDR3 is TGTGCCATCCTAGAGGGGGCTAGCGGGAACTACAATGAGCAGTTCTTC. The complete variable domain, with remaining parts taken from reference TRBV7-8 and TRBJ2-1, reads GAGVSQSPRYKVAKRGQDVALRCDPISGHVSLFWYQQALGQGPEFLTYFQNEAQLDKSGLPSDRFFAERPEGSVSTLKIQRTQQEDSAVYLCAILEGASGNYNEQFFGPGTRLTVL.

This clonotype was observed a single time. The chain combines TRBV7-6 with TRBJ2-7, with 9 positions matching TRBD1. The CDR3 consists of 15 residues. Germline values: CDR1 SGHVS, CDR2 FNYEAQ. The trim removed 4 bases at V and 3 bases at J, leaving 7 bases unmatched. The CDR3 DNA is TGTGCCAGCAGCTCCTCCCCGGGACAGGGCTACGAGCAGTACTTC. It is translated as CASSSSPGQGYEQYF.

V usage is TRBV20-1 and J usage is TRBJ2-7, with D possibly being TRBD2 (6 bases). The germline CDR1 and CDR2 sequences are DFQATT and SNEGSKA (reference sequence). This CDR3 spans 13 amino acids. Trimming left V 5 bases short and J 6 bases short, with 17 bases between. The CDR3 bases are TGCAGTGCTGGATTAACTAGCCGTGGCGAGCAGTACTTC. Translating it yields CSAGLTSRGEQYF.

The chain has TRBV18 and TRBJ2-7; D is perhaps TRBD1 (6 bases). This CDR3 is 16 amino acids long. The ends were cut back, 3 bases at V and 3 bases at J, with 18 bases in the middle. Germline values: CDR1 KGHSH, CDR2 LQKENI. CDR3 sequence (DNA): TGTGCCAGCTCACCTGGGACAATAGGGGCCGTCTACGAGCAGTACTTC. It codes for CASSPGTIGAVYEQYF.